The rows below give T cell receptor beta chains drawn from one sample of a study of cytomegalovirus exposure and HLA in healthy donors. Clones were read by immunoSEQ multiplex PCR, and TCRdb kept only the in-frame ones, dropping some. This sample contains approximately 77,000 clones. Sample: PBMCs. These receptors were collected from a man aged 25 to 45 in good health and CMV-seronegative. CDR3s include the opening cysteine and the closing phenylalanine or tryptophan. The order of the fields is clone size, J gene, D gene, V gene, CDR3 DNA, CDR3 protein. The D gene is left open where the match is weak. Clone size is stated in some rows and not others, as once, few, many or a class when expanded.

>NA|TRBJ1-5|NA|TRBV7-2
TGTGCCAGCAGCCCAACACCTAATCAGCCCCAGCATTTT
CASSPTPNQPQHF
>NA|TRBJ2-5|TRBD1|TRBV9
TGTGCCAGCAGCAGGGACAGTCAAGAGACCCAGTACTTC
CASSRDSQETQYF
>NA|TRBJ2-1|NA|TRBV29-1
TGCAGCGTTGCGCAGGGTCAAGGGTCCTACAATGAGCAGTTCTTC
CSVAQGQGSYNEQFF
>NA|TRBJ2-7|TRBD2|TRBV13
TGTGCCAGCAGCCCGAGGGGGAGCGGGAGGGAAGGCGAGCAGTACTTC
CASSPRGSGREGEQYF
>NA|TRBJ2-7|NA|TRBV23-1
TGCGCCAGCAGTCATGGAGCACTGAGCGCCTACGAGCAGTACTTC
CASSHGALSAYEQYF
>NA|TRBJ1-1|NA|TRBV6-1
TGTGCCAGCAGTGAAGCGCGGTCTTCGGTGAACACTGAAGCTTTCTTT
CASSEARSSVNTEAFF
>NA|TRBJ1-1|NA|TRBV29-1
TGCAGCGTTGGACAGCTGAACACTGAAGCTTCCTTT
CSVGQLNTEASF
>NA|TRBJ2-1|TRBD2|TRBV4-3
TGCGCCAGCAGCCAAGTTTTCGGGAGGAGAGATGAGCAGTTCTTC
CASSQVFGRRDEQFF
>NA|TRBJ2-3|NA|TRBV5-1
TGCGCCAGCAGCTTTACTGGGCAAGATACGCAGTATTTT
CASSFTGQDTQYF
>NA|TRBJ1-6|NA|TRBV6-5
TGTGCCAGCAGTCCCCTCGACAGTCTCCTAGCACCCCTCCACTTT
CASSPLDSLLAPLHF
>NA|TRBJ2-7|NA|TRBV18
TGTGCCAGCTCACCCCTCAGGGCTAGCTCCTACGAGCAGTACTTC
CASSPLRASSYEQYF
>NA|TRBJ2-3|TRBD1|TRBV11-3
TGTGCCAGCAGCCTCTTGCGGACAGGGACGCAGTATTTT
CASSLLRTGTQYF
>NA|TRBJ1-1|TRBD1|TRBV30
TGTGCCTGGAGTGTGGACAGGGATGTTTATCGCACTGAAGCTTTCTTT
CAWSVDRDVYRTEAFF
>NA|TRBJ2-7|NA|TRBV6-5
TGTGCCAGCAGATCCGGGACACTCCTTGATGGCGAGCAGTACTTC
CASRSGTLLDGEQYF
>NA|TRBJ1-1|NA|TRBV18
TGTGCCAGCTCACCCGAACAGGTAATTGAAGCTTTCTTT
CASSPEQVIEAFF
>NA|TRBJ1-4|NA|TRBV29-1
TGCAGCGTTACATCTAATGAAAAACTGTTTTTT
CSVTSNEKLFF
>NA|TRBJ2-1|TRBD1|TRBV4-3
TGCGCCAGCAGCCCAGGCCCCCGACAGGGGAATAACAATGAGCAGTTCTTC
CASSPGPRQGNNNEQFF
>NA|TRBJ2-2|NA|TRBV5-4
TGTGCCAGCAGCCCTCCGTCAGGGAAGGGGGGGACCGGGGAGCTGTTTTTT
CASSPPSGKGGTGELFF
>NA|TRBJ1-2|NA|TRBV6-1
TGTGCCAGCACGTGGGGGCAGAACTATGGCTACACCTTC
CASTWGQNYGYTF
>NA|TRBJ1-2|NA|TRBV5-1
TGCGCCAGCAGCCCCAACAGACAGTCCTATGGCGGCTACACCTTC
CASSPNRQSYGGYTF
>NA|TRBJ2-5|NA|TRBV28
TGTGCCAGCAGTTTCTATAGTGGGACCCAGTACTTC
CASSFYSGTQYF
>NA|TRBJ2-5|NA|TRBV7-9
TGTGCCAGCAGCTTAATGCCGGGGGACGGTGGGGAGACCCAGTACTTC
CASSLMPGDGGETQYF
>NA|TRBJ2-3|TRBD2|TRBV5-1
TGCGCCAGCGGTCGGGGGGATACGCGCACAGATACGCAGTATTTT
CASGRGDTRTDTQYF
>NA|TRBJ1-1|NA|TRBV7-9
TGTGCCAGCAGCTTAAACAACAGGGATGAGAACACTGAAGCTTTCTTT
CASSLNNRDENTEAFF
>NA|TRBJ2-7|TRBD1|TRBV5-1
TGCGCCAGCAGCCGTGACGGGACAGGGGGTTACGAGCAGTACTTC
CASSRDGTGGYEQYF
>NA|TRBJ2-2|NA|TRBV9
TGTGCCAGCAGCGTTCGCGGTTACACCGGGGAGCTGTTTTTT
CASSVRGYTGELFF
>NA|TRBJ1-1|NA|TRBV11-3
TGTGCCAGCAGCTTTCGGGTCAACGGAAGAGGGAGGGGTTTAAACACTGAAGCTTTCTTT
CASSFRVNGRGRGLNTEAFF
>NA|TRBJ1-2|NA|TRBV29-1
TGCAGCGCGGTTGGGGGGAGGTACTATGGCTACACCTTC
CSAVGGRYYGYTF
>NA|TRBJ2-2|NA|TRBV7-3
TGTGCCAGCAGCTCCACACTAGGAGGGGAGCTGTTTTTT
CASSSTLGGELFF
>NA|TRBJ1-3|NA|TRBV11-3
TGTGCCAGCAGCAAACCGATTGGGGGCCGCTCTGGAAACACCATATATTTT
CASSKPIGGRSGNTIYF
>NA|TRBJ2-2|NA|TRBV9
TGTGCCAGCAAGTGGACAGAGAACACCGGGGAGCTGTTTTTT
CASKWTENTGELFF
>NA|TRBJ2-1|TRBD1|TRBV5-6
TGTGCCAGCAGCCCAATCCCTCCATCGGACAGGGCTTCCTACAATGAGCAGTTCTTC
CASSPIPPSDRASYNEQFF
>NA|TRBJ1-2|TRBD1|TRBV6-1
TGTGCCAGCAGTCTTTCCAGGGGGCTTAGAGGCTACACCTTC
CASSLSRGLRGYTF
>NA|TRBJ2-6|TRBD1|TRBV2
TGTGCCAGCAGCGTACAGGGGCTAAGCTCTGGGGCCAACGTCCTGACTTTC
CASSVQGLSSGANVLTF
>NA|TRBJ1-2|NA|TRBV13
TGTGCCAGCAGCTTTGGAGGGGTGGGCTATGGCTACACCTTC
CASSFGGVGYGYTF
>NA|TRBJ2-6|TRBD1|TRBV5-1
TGCGCCAGCAGCTCGGACAGGGCGTCTGGGGCCAACGTCCTGACTTTC
CASSSDRASGANVLTF
>NA|TRBJ2-2|TRBD1|TRBV9
TGTGCCAGCAGCTCATACAGGGGGACCATCGGGGAGCTGTTTTTT
CASSSYRGTIGELFF
>NA|TRBJ2-1|NA|TRBV5-1
TGCGCCAGCAGCGGCAGCGGGTTTTACAATGAGCAGTTCTTC
CASSGSGFYNEQFF
>NA|TRBJ1-2|NA|TRBV30
TGTGCCTGGAGTGTAATATCCTTCGTTCGACAGCCTTCCTATGGCTACACCTTC
CAWSVISFVRQPSYGYTF
>NA|TRBJ2-1|TRBD2|TRBV7-9
TGTGCCAGCAGCCAGACTAGCGGGGTCTTCTATGAGCAGTTCTTC
CASSQTSGVFYEQFF
>NA|TRBJ1-4|TRBD1|TRBV18
TGTGCCAGCTCACCAACAGGGGGCTATGATGAAAAACTGTTTTTT
CASSPTGGYDEKLFF
>NA|TRBJ1-1|NA|TRBV19
TGTGCCAGTAGTATAGTCCCGGGGGCTGAAGCTTTCTTT
CASSIVPGAEAFF
>medium-sized|TRBJ2-3|TRBD1|TRBV7-3
TGTGCCAGCAGCCCGGGACAGCGACTCACGCAGTATTTT
CASSPGQRLTQYF
>NA|TRBJ1-2|TRBD1|TRBV30
TGTGCCTGGACCACGGACAGGGAAGTGTGGTATGGCTACACCTTC
CAWTTDREVWYGYTF
>NA|TRBJ2-7|TRBD1|TRBV6-5
TGTGCCAGCAGTTATTACAGGGGCGAGCAGTACTTC
CASSYYRGEQYF
>NA|TRBJ1-2|TRBD1|TRBV10-3
TGTGCCATCAGTGAGGGCAGGGGGCCTGGCTACACCTTC
CAISEGRGPGYTF
>NA|TRBJ2-1|NA|TRBV4-2
TGTGCCAGCAGCCAAGGACCCCCCGGGACAAATGAGCAGTTCTTC
CASSQGPPGTNEQFF
>NA|TRBJ1-3|NA|TRBV19
TGTGCCAGTAGCCCCGGACTACCTGCTGGAAACACCATATATTTT
CASSPGLPAGNTIYF
>NA|TRBJ2-1|NA|TRBV15
TGTGCCACCAGCAGAGATGGGCGGGCTTCGTACAATGAGCAGTTCTTC
CATSRDGRASYNEQFF
>NA|TRBJ1-2|TRBD1|TRBV7-9
TGTGCCAGCAGCTCCCGGACAGGACCGAAATATGGCTACACCTTC
CASSSRTGPKYGYTF
>NA|TRBJ2-1|NA|TRBV7-9
TGTGCCAGCAGCTTAGCGTCTAGCCCCATCACTGGAGAGCAGTTCTTC
CASSLASSPITGEQFF
>NA|TRBJ2-1|TRBD1|TRBV5-8
TGTGCCAGCAGACCGACAGGGGGCCATGAGCAGTTCTTC
CASRPTGGHEQFF
>NA|TRBJ1-3|NA|TRBV29-1
TGCAGCGTCGACGACAGTGTTGGAAACACCATATATTTT
CSVDDSVGNTIYF
>NA|TRBJ1-2|NA|TRBV7-2
TGTGCCAGCAGCTCAATGACAGCCTATGGCTACACCTTC
CASSSMTAYGYTF